This T cell receptor (beta chain) emerged from a study of blood T cell repertoires in COVID-19 (dated by TCRdb to 2018 to 2021). About the full investigation: Samples from collaborators originated in the United States, Italy and Spain and spanned both the acute and convalescent phases of COVID-19. The material from the prospective study consisted of cDNA or gDNA derived from T cells, B-cell-depleted T cells, or PBMCs. The dataset comprised deeply sampled blood TCRbeta repertoires from subjects exposed to, actively infected with, or recovered from COVID-19. The repertoires were made available in a free public database intended to serve as a resource for research on the immune response to SARS-CoV-2. Samples were obtained from the ongoing ImmuneRACE study (first 160 participants) and from about 1,300 subjects provided by 6 global collaborators. Sample metadata almost always included a de-identified subject ID, COVID-19 status, age in years and sex. Where available, HLA class I and class II types were obtained from metadata supplied by the sample provider rather than from assay-based typing. The study at large found these results: The amount of clinical and demographic metadata varied by source and participant and was provided uncurated.

Collaborating institutions collected whole blood in K2EDTA tubes following their own protocols. For TCRbeta analysis, collaborators shipped samples as frozen whole blood, isolated PBMCs, or DNA extracted from either of those sample types. TCRbeta CDR3 regions were amplified from genomic DNA by means of the immunoSEQ Assay, a bias-controlled multiplex PCR. In the source study's methods: Nucleated cell counts per sample were estimated from amplification of reference gene primers within the assay. Sequence reads were collapsed and filtered to measure the absolute abundance of every unique TCRbeta CDR3 rearrangement. Productive Simpson clonality was computed per sample as the square root of Simpson's diversity index over productive rearrangements. Sourced from immuneACCESS, this table was stored by TCRdb with only in-frame sequences that have V and J called. A share of the clones is absent; for the studies checked, an unresolved V gene accounts for under half, and the remainder has no known explanation. V, J and clone size reflect that table, while D and trimming were determined from the DNA. The sample contains 20,000 to 25,000 clones, 83% of them found a single time. The top ten clonotypes cover over 45% of the sample.

A word on this clone: Its target antigen remains unknown. Base qualities are missing; no much larger clone stands one base away.

The sample was peripheral blood. The TCR was taken from a man between 65 and 79 years old with acute or convalescent COVID-19.

The sequence in DNA is TGTGCCAGCAGCGCGGACAGAAACTATGGCTACACCTTC. This codes for CASSADRNYGYTF. Here the chain combines TRBV7-9 and TRBJ1-2, and possibly TRBD1, on 6 matching bases. As encoded in the germline V gene (reference sequence), CDR1 is SEHNR while CDR2 is FQNEAQ. V and J are truncated by 5 bases and 2 bases respectively, leaving an intervening sequence of 9 bases. CDR3 length: 13 amino acids, cysteine to phenylalanine. This entry keeps only the CDR3 DNA: 39 bases, framed from base 1.